A single sample is the source of the 20 T cell receptor beta chains below, sequenced in a study of OX40 agonist ivuxolimab in advanced cancers. Only in-frame clones appear in the TCRdb table, and some are missing; sequencing was by immunoSEQ multiplex PCR. The repertoire consists of approximately 47,000 clones, with about 87% occurring once and the leading ten covering around 10%. The specimen comprised CD4+ or CD8+ T cells sorted from blood, sampled in a trial of the OX40 agonist ivuxolimab. Receptor source: an adult with an advanced solid tumor such as melanoma, head and neck, liver or kidney cancer.

The chain recombines TRBV7-6 with TRBJ1-5, with D hard to call. The CDR3 has 14 amino acids. V gave up 1 base and J gave up 7 bases, with 11 bases separating them. Germline V lookup: CDR1 SGHVS, CDR2 FNYEAQ. CDR3 sequence (DNA): TGTGCCAGCAGCTTAGTAGTAACAGACCAGCCCCAGCATTTT. Translating it yields CASSLVVTDQPQHF.

The V gene is TRBV7-9, the J gene TRBJ2-7; tentatively, D is TRBD1 (6 bases). This CDR3 has 15 amino acids. Germline V gives CDR1 SEHNR, CDR2 FQNEAQ (reference sequence). The V end was cut by 4 bases, the J end by 3 bases, with 16 bases between. The CDR3 here is CASSSGSGQSYEQYF. The CDR3 DNA sequence: TGTGCCAGCAGCTCCGGGTCGGGACAAAGCTACGAGCAGTACTTC.

The V call is TRBV10-3, the J call TRBJ2-3, with D perhaps given as TRBD1 or TRBD2 (5 bases each). Germline V gives CDR1 ENHRY, CDR2 SYGVKD. The CDR3 has 15 residues. The ends were cut back, 1 base at V and 5 bases at J, with 13 bases in the middle. The CDR3 region has the DNA TGTGCCATCAGTGAGTGGCAGGGAGCAGTAGATACGCAGTATTTT. It encodes CAISEWQGAVDTQYF.

The rearrangement uses TRBV5-8 and TRBJ1-2; D is unclear. The germline V gene has CDR1 SGHTS and CDR2 YDEGEE. Trimming took off 2 bases at V and 8 bases at J, with 10 bases between the two ends. CDR3 length: 12 amino acids. The CDR3 is CASSFNSLGYTF. The DNA for the CDR3 is TGTGCCAGCAGCTTTAACTCGCTGGGCTACACCTTC.

V is TRBV19 and J is TRBJ1-2, with 7 bases that match TRBD1. The CDR3 has 15 amino acids. Unmatched junction bases numbered 22, after V lost 8 bases and J lost 13 bases. Germline V lookup: CDR1 LNHDA, CDR2 SQIVND (reference sequence). The CDR3 nucleotides are TGTGCCAGTTCGCCGACAGGGCCCGGGGAAATTTCGACCACCTTC. Translating it yields CASSPTGPGEISTTF.

V usage is TRBV7-8 and J usage is TRBJ1-5, with 7 bases lining up with TRBD1. After removal of 1 base from V and 7 bases from J, the junction contained 13 bases not matched to a gene. This CDR3 comprises 17 residues. Germline assignment: CDR1 SGHVS and CDR2 FQNEAQ. As DNA, the CDR3 is TGTGCCAGCAGCTTAGTTCGGACAGGCCCTAAAGGGCAGCCCCAGCATTTT. It translates to CASSLVRTGPKGQPQHF.

The chain employs TRBV7-6 and TRBJ1-1; 7 nucleotides align to TRBD1. Germline CDR1 is SGHVS and CDR2 is FNYEAQ. CDR3 length equals 15 residues. V lost 4 bases and J lost 0; bases outside the gene matches: 5. CDR3 in amino acids: CASSSGGGLNTEAFF. In DNA form, the CDR3 reads TGTGCCAGCAGCTCAGGGGGGGGATTGAACACTGAAGCTTTCTTT.

The V gene is TRBV4-1, the J gene TRBJ2-2; 7 bases fit TRBD1. This CDR3 contains 16 residues. Germline V gene data show CDR1 as MGHRA and CDR2 as YSYEKL. V lost 1 base and J lost 4; bases outside the gene matches: 6. The CDR3 bases are TGCGCCAGCAGCCAAGGACAGGGACAGATCACCGGGGAGCTGTTTTTT. Its protein product is CASSQGQGQITGELFF.

The genes are TRBV6-6 and TRBJ1-1; D is ambiguous. The CDR3 totals 12 residues. V lost 2 bases, J lost 0 bases, and 1 base lay in between. CDR1 MNHNY and CDR2 SVGAGI come from the germline V gene (reference sequence). In nucleotides, the CDR3 is TGTGCCAGCAGTTACGTGAACACTGAAGCTTTCTTT. Amino acids: CASSYVNTEAFF.

The chain is built from TRBV9 and TRBJ2-2; TRBD1 or TRBD2 may be the D gene (5 bases each). The CDR3 has 19 amino acids. Germline-derived CDR1 and CDR2 are SGDLS and YYNGEE. The V gene lost 3 bases and the J gene lost 2 bases, with 23 bases spanning the gap. CDR3 amino acids: CASSGPSTGAIGNTGELFF. DNA of the CDR3: TGTGCCAGCAGCGGGCCCAGCACCGGGGCGATTGGTAACACCGGGGAGCTGTTTTTT.

This clone was detected once. This rearrangement joins TRBV13 to TRBJ2-7; 8 nucleotides line up with TRBD1. J gave up 3 bases and V 5 bases, and 9 bases lay outside the gene matches. The CDR3 totals 15 residues. Germline CDR1 reads PRHDT; CDR2 reads FYEKMQ (reference sequence). In nucleotides, the CDR3 is TGTGCCAGCAGCGCCCCGGCAGGGGGCTTCTACGAGCAGTACTTC. Its protein is CASSAPAGGFYEQYF.

The chain employs TRBV13 and TRBJ2-7; D is unresolved. The length of the CDR3 is 14 residues. CDR1 and CDR2 (germline): PRHDT, FYEKMQ (reference sequence). Trimming removed 0 bases at V and 2 bases at J, with 8 bases between. This CDR3 is CASSLGTSPYEQYF. The CDR3 coding sequence is TGTGCCAGCAGCTTAGGGACATCCCCCTACGAGCAGTACTTC. Combining the CDR3 with reference TRBV13 and TRBJ2-7 gives the whole variable domain AAGVIQSPRHLIKEKRETATLKCYPIPRHDTVYWYQQGPGQDPQFLISFYEKMQSDKGSIPDRFSAQQFSDYHSELNMSSLELGDSALYFCASSLGTSPYEQYFGPGTRLTVT.

This sequence joins TRBV29-1 and TRBJ1-2; D is possibly TRBD1 (6 bases). This CDR3 region has 11 residues. V dropped 7 bases and J dropped 7 bases, with 13 bases sitting between them. Looked up from germline, CDR1 is SQVTM and CDR2 is ANQGSEA. CDR3 nucleotides: TGCAGCGCTCAAGACAGGTTTGGCTACACCTTC. Protein product: CSAQDRFGYTF. Full variable domain (outside the CDR3, taken from reference TRBV29-1 and TRBJ1-2): SAVISQKPSRDICQRGTSLTIQCQVDSQVTMMFWYRQQPGQSLTLIATANQGSEATYESGFVIDKFPISRPNLTFSTLTVSNMSPEDSSIYLCSAQDRFGYTFGSGTRLTVV.

The chain recombines TRBV5-8 with TRBJ1-5; TRBD1 aligns across 10 bases. V shed 2 bases, J shed 7 bases, and the junction held 6 bases outside the gene matches. The germline V gene encodes CDR1 SGHTS and CDR2 YDEGEE. CDR3 length equals 15 residues. The chain's CDR3 is CASSFGTGEGQPQHF. CDR3 in DNA: TGTGCCAGCAGCTTCGGGACAGGGGAGGGGCAGCCCCAGCATTTT.

The chain has TRBV15 and TRBJ2-7, with TRBD1 as a possible D gene (6 bases). V lost 0 bases to trimming and J lost 3 bases, with 18 bases between them. Germline values: CDR1 LNHNV, CDR2 YYDKDF (reference sequence). There are 17 residues in the CDR3. Here the CDR3 reads CATSRDRSGQGVYEQYF. CDR3 in DNA: TGTGCCACCAGCAGAGATAGGTCGGGACAAGGGGTCTACGAGCAGTACTTC.

This clone was seen just once. This rearrangement joins TRBV5-5 to TRBJ1-3; D remains unclear. This CDR3 contains 17 residues. The V gene lost 0 bases and the J gene lost 0 bases, with 13 bases spanning the gap. CDR1 SGHKS and CDR2 YYEKEE come from the germline V gene (reference sequence). The CDR3 loop is CASSLGGLRYSGNTIYF. The CDR3 DNA reads as TGTGCCAGCAGCTTGGGAGGGCTTCGCTACTCTGGAAACACCATATATTTT.

The chain recombines TRBV19 with TRBJ1-2; D is uncertain. The CDR3 covers 15 residues. The germline V and J ends were trimmed by 6 bases and 1 base, with 15 bases remaining between them. Germline CDR1 and CDR2: LNHDA and SQIVND (reference sequence). CDR3 loop: CASREESTFNYGYTF. The CDR3 nucleotides read TGTGCCAGTAGAGAGGAGAGCACTTTTAACTATGGCTACACCTTC.

The J gene is TRBJ1-5, the V gene TRBV27, with a possible D match to TRBD1 (5 bases). This CDR3 contains 15 residues. CDR1 is MNHEY and CDR2 is SMNVEV in the germline V gene (reference sequence). Trimming took off 3 bases at V and 3 bases at J, with 12 bases between the two ends. CDR3 region: CASSFLGGPNQPQHF. CDR3 in DNA: TGTGCCAGCAGTTTTCTTGGGGGACCCAATCAGCCCCAGCATTTT.

This chain uses TRBV4-3 with TRBJ1-1; D gene unclear. Germline CDR1 LGHNA, CDR2 YSLEER. V shed 1 base and J shed 5 bases, with 11 bases lying between them. The CDR3 consists of 14 residues. CDR3 nucleotide sequence: TGCGCCAGCAGCCAAGCAGAAGGGCTTACTGAAGCTTTCTTT. Amino acid sequence: CASSQAEGLTEAFF.

The chain joins TRBV18 to TRBJ2-1; perhaps D is TRBD1 or TRBD2 (5 bases each). CDR1 and CDR2 (germline): KGHSH, LQKENI. The CDR3 totals 15 residues. Trimming removed 3 bases from V and 7 bases from J, with 16 bases in between. The CDR3 loop reads CASSPPGDGLNEQFF. The CDR3 nucleotides read TGTGCCAGCTCACCGCCCGGGGACGGTCTAAATGAGCAGTTCTTC.